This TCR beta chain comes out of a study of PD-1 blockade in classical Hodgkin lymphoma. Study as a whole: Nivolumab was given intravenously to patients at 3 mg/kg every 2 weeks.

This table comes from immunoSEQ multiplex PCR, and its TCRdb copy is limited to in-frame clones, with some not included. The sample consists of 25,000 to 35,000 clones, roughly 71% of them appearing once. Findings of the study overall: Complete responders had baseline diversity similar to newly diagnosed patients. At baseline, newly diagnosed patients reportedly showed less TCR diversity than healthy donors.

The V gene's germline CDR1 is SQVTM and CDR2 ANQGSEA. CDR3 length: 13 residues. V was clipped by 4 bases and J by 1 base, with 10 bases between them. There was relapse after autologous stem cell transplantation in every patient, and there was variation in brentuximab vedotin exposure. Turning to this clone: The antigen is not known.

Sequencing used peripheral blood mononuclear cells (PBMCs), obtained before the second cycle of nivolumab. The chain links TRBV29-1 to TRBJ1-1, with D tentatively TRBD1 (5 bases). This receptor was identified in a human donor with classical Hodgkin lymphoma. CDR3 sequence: CSVALTGNTEAFF. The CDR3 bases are TGCAGCGTTGCTCTAACAGGGAACACTGAAGCTTTCTTT.